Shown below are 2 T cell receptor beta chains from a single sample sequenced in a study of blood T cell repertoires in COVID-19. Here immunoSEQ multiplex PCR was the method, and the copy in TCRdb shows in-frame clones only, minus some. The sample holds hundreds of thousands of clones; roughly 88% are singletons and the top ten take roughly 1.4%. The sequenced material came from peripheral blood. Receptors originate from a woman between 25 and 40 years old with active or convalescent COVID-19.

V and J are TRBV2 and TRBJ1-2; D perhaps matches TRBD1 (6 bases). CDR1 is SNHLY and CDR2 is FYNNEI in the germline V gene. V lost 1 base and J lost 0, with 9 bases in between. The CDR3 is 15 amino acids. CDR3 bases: TGTGCCAGCAGTGAAGTTGACAGGTCTAACTATGGCTACACCTTC. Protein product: CASSEVDRSNYGYTF.

The DNA for the CDR3 is TGCGCCAGCAGTGAGAGCGGGAGGGCCTACGAGCAGTACTTC. Translated, it gives CASSESGRAYEQYF. The chain is built from TRBV10-2 and TRBJ2-7; 10 nucleotides agree with TRBD2. With V trimmed by 2 bases and J by 2 bases, 0 bases remained unmatched. The germline V gene has CDR1 WSHSY and CDR2 SAAADI. This CDR3 has 14 amino acids.